What follows are 27 T cell receptor beta chains derived from one specimen sequenced in a study of blood T cell repertoires in COVID-19. Generated by immunoSEQ multiplex PCR, the TCRdb table keeps only in-frame clones and is missing some. The data contain about 80,000 clones, around 80% of them singletons. Source material: peripheral blood. Receptors were obtained from an elderly man with acute or convalescent COVID-19.

The chain joins TRBV27 to TRBJ1-2; D may be TRBD1 (5 bases). The CDR3 loop spans 15 amino acids. Trimming took off 6 bases at V and 3 bases at J, with 17 bases between the two ends. Germline V gene sequence: CDR1 MNHEY, CDR2 SMNVEV (reference sequence). In DNA, the CDR3 is TGTGCCAGCAGGGGGTTAGGGGCTAATGACTATGGCTACACCTTC. Residues: CASRGLGANDYGYTF.

The chain employs TRBV11-1 and TRBJ2-2, with a weak D call TRBD1 (6 bases). Germline lookup yields CDR1 SGHAT and CDR2 FQDESV (reference sequence). This CDR3 comprises 15 residues. V was trimmed by 5 bases and J by 1 base, leaving 11 bases between them. CDR3 in amino acids: CASSNGQKNTGELFF. The CDR3, as DNA: TGTGCCAGCAGCAACGGACAGAAGAACACCGGGGAGCTGTTTTTT.

This chain connects TRBV11-2 to TRBJ1-2, with 11 bases fitting TRBD1. CDR1 is SGHAT and CDR2 is FQNNGV in the germline V gene. The CDR3 extends over 18 amino acids. V trimming: 2 bases; J trimming: 3 bases; junction bases outside the gene matches: 11. This CDR3 is CASSLNRQGTGGDYGYTF. CDR3 bases: TGTGCCAGCAGCTTAAACCGACAGGGGACAGGGGGTGACTATGGCTACACCTTC.

This clone is labeled as medium-sized. This chain joins TRBV6-4 and TRBJ1-5, with 7 bases identical to TRBD1. Germline V gives CDR1 MRHNA, CDR2 SNTAGT. J gave up 2 bases and V 2 bases, and 3 bases lay outside the gene matches. CDR3 length: 15 amino acids. CDR3 nucleotide sequence: TGTGCCAGCAGTGACGGGACAGACGGCAATCAGCCCCAGCATTTT. It yields the protein CASSDGTDGNQPQHF.

The chain links TRBV5-8 to TRBJ2-1; 9 bases map to TRBD1. The CDR3 has 15 amino acids. The germline gives CDR1 SGHTS, CDR2 YDEGEE. V lost 0 bases to trimming and J lost 4 bases; unmatched junction nucleotides: 2. The CDR3 sequence: CASSLGQGDYNEQFF. The CDR3, as DNA: TGTGCCAGCAGCTTGGGACAGGGGGATTACAATGAGCAGTTCTTC.

This chain uses TRBV15 with TRBJ1-4; TRBD1 is a possible D gene (5 bases). There are 15 residues in the CDR3. Trimming pared 0 bases from V and 8 bases from J, leaving 13 bases between. In germline, CDR1 is LNHNV, CDR2 YYDKDF (reference sequence). The CDR3 reads CATSRDQGAAEKLFF. CDR3 in DNA: TGTGCCACCAGCAGAGATCAGGGCGCGGCAGAAAAACTGTTTTTT.

This clone occurred a few times. The chain carries TRBV6-5 and TRBJ2-7; 9 nucleotides align to TRBD2. The CDR3 has 16 amino acids. Germline CDR1 MNHEY, CDR2 SVGAGI. The trim removed 0 bases at V and 0 bases at J, leaving 3 bases unmatched. In DNA form, the CDR3 reads TGTGCCAGCAGTTACTCCATTAGCGGGGGCTCCTACGAGCAGTACTTC. It codes for CASSYSISGGSYEQYF.

This chain links TRBV5-1 with TRBJ2-4; tentative D call: TRBD2 (6 bases). This CDR3 has 15 residues. Germline V lookup: CDR1 SGHRS, CDR2 YFSETQ. V was pared by 3 bases and J by 0 bases, with 10 bases between. The CDR3 DNA sequence: TGCGCCAGCAGCTCTCTGGGGGGAGCCAAAAACATTCAGTACTTC. Its translation is CASSSLGGAKNIQYF. Complete variable domain (other parts from reference TRBV5-1 and TRBJ2-4): KAGVTQTPRYLIKTRGQQVTLSCSPISGHRSVSWYQQTPGQGLQFLFEYFSETQRNKGNFPGRFSGRQFSNSRSEMNVSTLELGDSALYLCASSSLGGAKNIQYFGAGTRLSVL.

The CDR3 DNA sequence: TGTGCCAGCAGCTTAAACGGAGAGACCCAGTACTTC. This gives the protein CASSLNGETQYF. The chain combines TRBV7-6 with TRBJ2-5; no reliable D call. Germline CDR1 SGHVS, CDR2 FNYEAQ. Trimming removed 2 bases at V and 4 bases at J, with 5 bases between. The CDR3 totals 12 residues.

The rearrangement joins TRBV19 to TRBJ1-1; the D gene is possibly TRBD1 (5 bases). V dropped 5 bases and J dropped 2 bases, with 12 bases sitting between them. The CDR3 consists of 14 residues. CDR1 and CDR2 (germline): LNHDA, SQIVND (reference sequence). The CDR3 region is CASSRQGLNTEAFF. CDR3 coding DNA: TGTGCCAGTAGTCGCCAGGGCTTAAACACTGAAGCTTTCTTT.

V is TRBV14 and J is TRBJ1-5, with 7 bases matching TRBD1. The junction had 6 bases not matched to a gene; V was cut back by 3 bases and J by 7 bases. Per the germline V gene, CDR1 is SGHDN and CDR2 is FVKESK. There are 14 residues in the CDR3. The CDR3 nucleotides read TGTGCCAGCAGCCAGACAGGGAGTGGGCAGCCCCAGCATTTT. Translation: CASSQTGSGQPQHF.

The genes are TRBV5-6 and TRBJ1-5; 8 positions match TRBD1. The V gene's germline CDR1 is SGHDT and CDR2 YYEEEE. This CDR3 has 15 amino acids. J was trimmed by 6 bases and V by 0 bases; bases with no gene match: 5. The CDR3 spells CASSLGQGKGQPQHF. The CDR3, as DNA: TGTGCCAGCAGCTTGGGACAGGGGAAGGGTCAGCCCCAGCATTTT.

The V and J genes are TRBV7-2 and TRBJ2-1, with 10 nucleotides matching TRBD2. Germline CDR1 reads SGHTA; CDR2 reads FQGNSA. This CDR3 is 14 amino acids long. V was clipped by 5 bases and J by 9 bases; unmatched bases: 7. CDR3: CASSQLAGLGEQFF. The CDR3 DNA is TGTGCCAGCAGCCAACTAGCGGGGTTGGGTGAGCAGTTCTTC.

This sequence joins TRBV2 and TRBJ1-4, with unresolved D. Deletions cut 4 bases from V and 7 bases from J, with 10 bases between. The germline CDR1 and CDR2 sequences are SNHLY and FYNNEI. There are 13 residues in the CDR3. The CDR3, as DNA: TGTGCCAGCAGTGGGGAGGGAGGTGAAAAACTGTTTTTT. It specifies CASSGEGGEKLFF.

Details on this clone: The identical CDR3 is also encoded by other nucleotide sequences in the sample. The chain has TRBV12-3 or TRBV12-4 and TRBJ2-7; D uncertain. This CDR3 region has 11 residues. The germline V and J ends were trimmed by 5 bases and 3 bases, with 5 bases remaining between them. The DNA of the CDR3 is TGTGCCAGCAGTACGGGCTACGAGCAGTACTTC. Translating gives CASSTGYEQYF.

This clone was found once. This rearrangement joins TRBV23-1 to TRBJ1-3; D gene uncertain. TRBV23-1 is an ORF, with its function uncertain. The ends were cut back, 0 bases at V and 0 bases at J, with 9 bases in the middle. This CDR3 has 16 amino acids. The CDR3 sequence: CASSQSAGTSGNTIYF. The CDR3 DNA is TGCGCCAGCAGTCAATCGGCAGGCACCTCTGGAAACACCATATATTTT.

Concerning this clone itself: The sample carries other DNA sequences with the same CDR3. The chain employs TRBV19 and TRBJ1-1, with TRBD1 identical over 9 bases. CDR1 and CDR2 (germline): LNHDA, SQIVND (reference sequence). The CDR3 spans 14 residues. V lost 3 bases, J lost 5 bases, and 4 bases stayed unmatched. CDR3 sequence reads: CASSIGQGRTEAFF. Written as DNA, the CDR3 is TGTGCCAGTAGTATCGGACAGGGGAGGACTGAAGCTTTCTTT.

In this sample, this clone turned up a few times. V and J are TRBV29-1 and TRBJ2-3; 11 bases fit TRBD2. CDR1 is SQVTM, CDR2 ANQGSEA, per germline. This CDR3 contains 15 residues. The V gene end was trimmed by 6 bases and the J gene end by 2 bases; junction bases not matched to a gene: 7. The CDR3 sequence is CSVVLAGGTTDTQYF. Here the CDR3 DNA reads TGCAGCGTCGTCCTAGCGGGGGGTACCACAGATACGCAGTATTTT.

The chain employs TRBV9 and TRBJ1-6; D gene uncertain. The CDR3 has 15 residues. Germline V gives CDR1 SGDLS, CDR2 YYNGEE. The V end was cut by 4 bases, the J end by 7 bases, with 15 bases between. This CDR3 is CASSPANSRNSPLHF. In DNA, the CDR3 is TGTGCCAGCAGCCCGGCTAATAGCCGGAATTCACCCCTCCACTTT. Full variable domain (remainder filled in from reference TRBV9 and TRBJ1-6): DSGVTQTPKHLITATGQRVTLRCSPRSGDLSVYWYQQSLDQGLQFLIQYYNGEERAKGNILERFSAQQFPDLHSELNLSSLELGDSALYFCASSPANSRNSPLHFGNGTRLTVT.

The sample holds one count of this clone. The CDR3 here is CATKAGGNTEAFF. In DNA form, the CDR3 reads TGTGCCACTAAGGCAGGGGGGAACACTGAAGCTTTCTTT. The gene calls are TRBV7-9 and TRBJ1-1; the match to TRBD1 covers 7 bases. Germline V gene data show CDR1 as SEHNR and CDR2 as FQNEAQ (reference sequence). The CDR3 runs to 13 residues. Trimming took 10 bases from V and 1 from J; bases not matched to a gene: 6.

This rearrangement joins TRBV7-2 to TRBJ2-5; 11 bases are shared with TRBD2. CDR1 and CDR2 from the germline V gene are SGHTA and FQGNSA. The CDR3 is 17 residues long. With V trimmed by 5 bases and J by 9 bases, 17 bases remained unmatched. CDR3 residues: CASSLHLTGTSGLSQYF. The CDR3 region has the DNA TGTGCCAGCAGCCTACACTTAACCGGGACTAGCGGCCTATCCCAGTACTTC.

The CDR3 DNA reads TGTGCCCTCTCGGGTACAGGGATTAGGGAGCCCCAGCATTTT. Encoded protein: CALSGTGIREPQHF. This chain links TRBV19 with TRBJ1-5; D perhaps matches TRBD1 (6 bases). CDR3 length: 14 residues. Germline V lookup: CDR1 LNHDA, CDR2 SQIVND (reference sequence). V lost 11 bases to trimming and J lost 8 bases, with 22 bases between them.

This clone is a singleton in its sample. The chain joins TRBV16 to TRBJ2-7, with D possibly being TRBD2 (5 bases). Trimming removed 0 bases at V and 9 bases at J, with 15 bases between. This CDR3 is built from 14 residues. Germline V gene lookup returns CDR1 KGHSY and CDR2 FQNENV. The CDR3 region is CASSQSARSAGQYF. CDR3 in DNA: TGTGCCAGCAGCCAATCGGCAAGGTCCGCGGGGCAGTACTTC.

In nucleotides, the CDR3 is TGCAGCGTTCGACATTCTAGCAATCAGCCCCAGCATTTT. This sequence encodes CSVRHSSNQPQHF. J is TRBJ1-5 and V is TRBV29-1; no definite D call. Germline loops: CDR1 SQVTM, CDR2 ANQGSEA. CDR3 length: 13 residues. Trimming cost V 5 bases and J 0 bases, with 8 bases left between them.

This chain joins TRBV5-6 and TRBJ2-2; TRBD1 matches at 7 bases. Trimming removed 0 bases from V and 1 base from J; junction bases left unmatched: 6. CDR3 size: 17 residues. CDR1 is SGHDT and CDR2 is YYEEEE in the germline V gene. CDR3 residues: CASSLALTGLNTGELFF. As DNA, the CDR3 is TGTGCCAGCAGCTTGGCCCTGACAGGGTTGAACACCGGGGAGCTGTTTTTT.

The rearrangement uses TRBV15 and TRBJ1-3, with TRBD1 identical over 8 bases. CDR1 and CDR2 (germline): LNHNV, YYDKDF (reference sequence). The CDR3 is 16 amino acids. J was trimmed by 0 bases and V by 4 bases; bases with no gene match: 5. The CDR3 sequence is CATSKDRAISGNTIYF. CDR3 bases: TGTGCCACCAGCAAGGACAGGGCGATCTCTGGAAACACCATATATTTT.

The V and J genes are TRBV15 and TRBJ2-1, with 10 bases lining up with TRBD2. Germline V lookup: CDR1 LNHNV, CDR2 YYDKDF (reference sequence). This CDR3 spans 17 amino acids. The junction had 6 bases not matched to a gene; V was cut back by 1 base and J by 3 bases. CDR3: CATSRGTLAGGYNEQFF. The DNA of the CDR3 is TGTGCCACCAGCAGAGGGACCTTAGCGGGGGGCTACAATGAGCAGTTCTTC.